The rows below give T cell receptor beta chains drawn from one sample of a study of CD8 T cells in ankylosing spondylitis. TCRdb analysed the 5' RACE reads with MiXCR anew, one entry per CDR3 protein. The repertoire includes 85,000 to 100,000 distinct CDR3 sequences, roughly 9.6% of them detected once, and approximately 4.8% sits in the top ten. The sequenced sample was blood, either unsorted or a sorted T cell fraction (not recorded which). The origin of the receptors is a male donor with ankylosing spondylitis or in good health (not recorded which). Both conserved end residues are part of each CDR3. A D gene is named only where the DNA matches it firmly. Some rows mark clone size as missing; the rest say once, few, many or name a class of expanded clone.

CDR3,DNA,J,V,size,D
CASSKDRTIYEQYF,TGTGCCAGCAGTAAGGACAGAACTATCTACGAGCAGTACTTC,TRBJ2-7,TRBV12-3/TRBV12-4,many,NA
CSAPDQGYEQYF,TGCAGTGCGCCGGATCAGGGCTACGAGCAGTACTTC,TRBJ2-7,TRBV20-1,many,NA
CASSDSGAGGGDEQFF,TGTGCCAGCAGTGACTCCGGGGCAGGTGGGGGAGACGAGCAGTTCTTC,TRBJ2-1,TRBV6-4,many,NA
CASSVTGNSPLHF,TGTGCCAGCAGCGTAACAGGGAATTCACCCCTCCACTTT,TRBJ1-6,TRBV9,many,NA
CASSLGSHTDTQYF,TGTGCCAGCAGCTTAGGTTCGCACACAGATACGCAGTATTTT,TRBJ2-3,TRBV7-2,NA,NA
CSVRSPRGGSTDTQYF,TGCAGCGTTCGTTCTCCGCGGGGGGGTAGCACAGATACGCAGTATTTT,TRBJ2-3,TRBV29-1,many,TRBD2
CASSLAPGNMNTEAFF,TGCGCCAGCAGCTTGGCCCCAGGGAACATGAACACTGAAGCTTTCTTT,TRBJ1-1,TRBV5-1,many,NA
CASSSLRYSNQPQHF,TGTGCCAGCAGTTCCCTTCGGTATAGCAATCAGCCCCAGCATTTT,TRBJ1-5,TRBV6-5,many,NA
CSVVFSNSGANVLTF,TGCAGCGTTGTATTCTCCAACTCTGGGGCCAACGTCCTGACTTTC,TRBJ2-6,TRBV29-1,many,NA
CASSPEGGSYNEQFF,TGCGCCAGCAGTCCGGAGGGGGGCTCCTACAATGAGCAGTTCTTC,TRBJ2-1,TRBV5-1,many,NA
CSVDGGETQYF,TGCAGCGTTGACGGGGGCGAGACCCAGTACTTC,TRBJ2-5,TRBV29-1,few,NA
CASSLPGVKTQYF,TGTGCCAGCAGCCTACCCGGGGTGAAGACCCAGTACTTC,TRBJ2-5,TRBV6-1,few,NA
CSVTSVQTQYF,TGCAGCGTGACTAGCGTTCAGACCCAGTACTTC,TRBJ2-5,TRBV29-1,many,TRBD2
CASTREGSPLHF,TGTGCCAGCACCCGAGAGGGCTCACCCCTCCACTTT,TRBJ1-6,TRBV12-3/TRBV12-4,few,NA
CASGGAGSDYGYTF,TGTGCCAGCGGGGGGGCCGGTTCCGACTATGGCTACACCTTC,TRBJ1-2,TRBV6-1,many,NA